This TCR beta chain came from a study of T-cell reconstitution after alpha-beta-depleted transplantation in children. This clonotype has only a few counts. The TCRbeta library was prepared with unique molecular identifiers. TCRdb passed the PCR reads through MiXCR, listing each CDR3 protein once. The table includes 230,000 or so distinct CDR3 sequences, 12% detected once. The CDR3 totals 13 residues. V was pared by 3 bases and J by 2 bases, with 6 bases between. Germline loops: CDR1 KGHDR, CDR2 SFDVKD. The sequence came from a human donor who donated a stem cell graft to a child with acute lymphoblastic leukemia. This sample comprised PBMCs from the stem cell graft donor, obtained from the stem cell graft. The V gene is TRBV24-1, the J gene TRBJ1-2; possible D gene TRBD1, 5 bases. CDR3 nucleotide sequence: TGTGCCACCAGTGATGCAGGGAACTATGGCTACACCTTC. Amino acid sequence: CATSDAGNYGYTF.